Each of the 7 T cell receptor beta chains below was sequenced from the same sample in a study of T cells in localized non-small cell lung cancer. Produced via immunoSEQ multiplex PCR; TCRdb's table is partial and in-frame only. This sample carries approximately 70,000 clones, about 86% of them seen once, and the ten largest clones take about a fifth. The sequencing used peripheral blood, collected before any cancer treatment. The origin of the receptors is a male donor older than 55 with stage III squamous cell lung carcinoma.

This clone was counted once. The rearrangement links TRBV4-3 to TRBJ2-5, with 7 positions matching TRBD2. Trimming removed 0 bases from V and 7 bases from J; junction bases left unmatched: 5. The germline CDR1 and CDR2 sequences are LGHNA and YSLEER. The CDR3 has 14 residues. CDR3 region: CASSQDRGEWTQYF. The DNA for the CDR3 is TGCGCCAGCAGCCAAGATCGGGGGGAGTGGACCCAGTACTTC.

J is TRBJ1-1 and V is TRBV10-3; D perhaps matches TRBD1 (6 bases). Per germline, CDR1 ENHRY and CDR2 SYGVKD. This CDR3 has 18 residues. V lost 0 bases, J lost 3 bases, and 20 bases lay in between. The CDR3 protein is CAISESGGGAGEYTEAFF. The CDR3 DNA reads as TGTGCCATCAGTGAGTCTGGAGGGGGGGCTGGGGAATACACTGAAGCTTTCTTT.

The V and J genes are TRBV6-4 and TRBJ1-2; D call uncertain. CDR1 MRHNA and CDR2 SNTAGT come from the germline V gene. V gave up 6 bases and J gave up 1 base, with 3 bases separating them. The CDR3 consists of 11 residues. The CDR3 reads CASSDNYGYTF. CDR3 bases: TGTGCCAGCAGCGATAACTATGGCTACACCTTC.

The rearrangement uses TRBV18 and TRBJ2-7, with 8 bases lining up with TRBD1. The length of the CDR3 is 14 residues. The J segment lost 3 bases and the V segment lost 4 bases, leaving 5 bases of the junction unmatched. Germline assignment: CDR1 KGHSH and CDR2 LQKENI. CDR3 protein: CASSRRDRIYEQYF. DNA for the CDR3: TGTGCCAGCTCACGTCGGGACAGGATCTACGAGCAGTACTTC.

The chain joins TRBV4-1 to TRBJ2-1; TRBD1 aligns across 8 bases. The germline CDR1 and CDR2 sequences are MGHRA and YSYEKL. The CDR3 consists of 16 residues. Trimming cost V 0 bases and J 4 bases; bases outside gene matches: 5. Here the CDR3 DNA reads TGCGCCAGCAGCCAAGATTTGCAGGGGGCATACAATGAGCAGTTCTTC. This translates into CASSQDLQGAYNEQFF.

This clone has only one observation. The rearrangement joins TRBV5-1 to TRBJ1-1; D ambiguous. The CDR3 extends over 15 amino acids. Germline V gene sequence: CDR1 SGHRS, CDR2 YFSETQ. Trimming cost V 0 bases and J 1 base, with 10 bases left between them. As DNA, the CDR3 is TGCGCCAGCAGCTTGGCGGCAGGATCGAACACTGAAGCTTTCTTT. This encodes CASSLAAGSNTEAFF.

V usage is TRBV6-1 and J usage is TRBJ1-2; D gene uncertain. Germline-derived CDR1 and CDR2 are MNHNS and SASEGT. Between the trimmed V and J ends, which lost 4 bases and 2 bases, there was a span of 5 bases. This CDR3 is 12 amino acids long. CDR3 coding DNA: TGTGCCAGCAGTGGAGCCAACTATGGCTACACCTTC. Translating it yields CASSGANYGYTF.